One T cell receptor beta chain is described in this entry. CDR1 and CDR2 from the germline V gene are MNHNS and SASEGT. Trimming at V came to 2 bases and at J to 6 bases, leaving 3 bases not matched to a gene. This CDR3 is 16 amino acids long. These data originate in a study of blood T cell repertoires in COVID-19. Profiled with immunoSEQ multiplex PCR; TCRdb holds only in-frame clones, not every one. The sample contains about 160,000 clones, under 90% of which appear only once. The sample consisted of peripheral blood. The rearrangement links TRBV6-1 to TRBJ2-1, with 14 nucleotides matching TRBD2. The source of this sequence is a woman older than 75 with acute or convalescent COVID-19. The CDR3 nucleotides read TGTGCCAGCAGTGAATGGACTAGCGGGGGGTTCAATGAGCAGTTCTTC. It encodes CASSEWTSGGFNEQFF.